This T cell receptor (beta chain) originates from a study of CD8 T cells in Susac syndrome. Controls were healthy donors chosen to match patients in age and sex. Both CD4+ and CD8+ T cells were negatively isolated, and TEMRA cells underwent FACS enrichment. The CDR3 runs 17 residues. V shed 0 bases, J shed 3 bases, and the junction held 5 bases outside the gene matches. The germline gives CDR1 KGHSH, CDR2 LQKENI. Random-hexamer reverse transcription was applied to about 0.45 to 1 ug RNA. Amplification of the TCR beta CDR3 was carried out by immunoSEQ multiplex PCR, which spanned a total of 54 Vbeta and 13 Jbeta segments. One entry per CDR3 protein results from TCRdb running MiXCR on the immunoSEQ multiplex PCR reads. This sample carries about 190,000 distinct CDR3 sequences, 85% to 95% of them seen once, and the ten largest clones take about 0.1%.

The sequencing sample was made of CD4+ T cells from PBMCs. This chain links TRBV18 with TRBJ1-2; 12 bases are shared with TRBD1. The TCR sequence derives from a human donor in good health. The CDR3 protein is CASSPPAGQGADYGYTF. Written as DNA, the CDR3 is TGTGCCAGCTCACCACCTGCGGGACAGGGGGCTGACTATGGCTACACCTTC.